This T cell receptor beta chain was found in a study of blood T cell repertoires in COVID-19. Followed over time, Seattle patients had been enrolled while infection was active. The V gene's germline CDR1 is LNHDA and CDR2 SQIVND (reference sequence). V was clipped by 5 bases and J by 3 bases, with 14 bases between them. This CDR3 contains 16 residues. Produced via immunoSEQ multiplex PCR; TCRdb's table is partial and in-frame only. The sample lists 140,000 to 150,000 clones, 80% to 85% occurring once. The clonotype was recovered from a man aged 30 to 39 with COVID-19, enrolled during active disease. This chain connects TRBV19 to TRBJ2-6; perhaps TRBD1 as D (5 bases). Sample: peripheral blood. In DNA form, the CDR3 reads TGTGCCAGTAGTCAGGGAAACCCAGGTGGGGCCAACGTCCTGACTTTC. Its translation: CASSQGNPGGANVLTF.